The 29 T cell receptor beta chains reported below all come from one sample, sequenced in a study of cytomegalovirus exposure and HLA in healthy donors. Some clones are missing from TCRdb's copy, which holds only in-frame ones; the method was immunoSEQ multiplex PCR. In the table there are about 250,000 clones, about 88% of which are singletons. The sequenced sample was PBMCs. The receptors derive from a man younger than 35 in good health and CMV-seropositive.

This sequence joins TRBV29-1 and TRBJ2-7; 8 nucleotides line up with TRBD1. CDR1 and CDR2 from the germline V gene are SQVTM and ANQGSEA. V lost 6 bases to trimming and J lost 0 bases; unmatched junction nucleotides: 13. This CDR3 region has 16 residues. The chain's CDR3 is CSVEIVRQGSSYEQYF. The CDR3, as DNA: TGCAGCGTCGAAATTGTACGACAGGGGTCCTCCTACGAGCAGTACTTC.

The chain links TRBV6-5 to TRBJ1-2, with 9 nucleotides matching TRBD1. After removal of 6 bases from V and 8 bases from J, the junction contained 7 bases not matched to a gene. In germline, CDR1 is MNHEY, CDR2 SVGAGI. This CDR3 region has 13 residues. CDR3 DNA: TGTGCCAGCAGCATACAGGGGGCAGGAGGCTACACCTTC. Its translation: CASSIQGAGGYTF.

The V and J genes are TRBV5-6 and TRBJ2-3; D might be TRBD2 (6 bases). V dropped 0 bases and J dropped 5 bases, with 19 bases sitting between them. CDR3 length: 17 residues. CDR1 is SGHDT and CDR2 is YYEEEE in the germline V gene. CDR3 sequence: CASSLALRGRGGDTQYF. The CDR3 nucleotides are TGTGCCAGCAGCTTGGCCCTGCGGGGTAGGGGTGGAGATACGCAGTATTTT.

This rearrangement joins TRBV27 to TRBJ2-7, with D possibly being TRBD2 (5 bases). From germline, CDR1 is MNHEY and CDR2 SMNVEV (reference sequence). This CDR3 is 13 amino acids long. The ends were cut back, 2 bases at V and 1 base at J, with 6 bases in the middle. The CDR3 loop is CASSLEGSYEQYF. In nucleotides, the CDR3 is TGTGCCAGCAGTTTAGAGGGATCCTACGAGCAGTACTTC.

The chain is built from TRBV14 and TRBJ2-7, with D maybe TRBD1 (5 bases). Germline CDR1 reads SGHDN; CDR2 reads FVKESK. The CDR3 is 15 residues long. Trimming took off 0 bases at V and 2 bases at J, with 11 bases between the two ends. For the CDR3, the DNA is TGTGCCAGCAGCCAAGAATGGGGCTTCACCTACGAGCAGTACTTC. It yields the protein CASSQEWGFTYEQYF. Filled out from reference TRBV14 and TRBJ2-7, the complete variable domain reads EAGVTQFPSHSVIEKGQTVTLRCDPISGHDNLYWYRRVMGKEIKFLLHFVKESKQDESGMPNNRFLAERTGGTYSTLKVQPAELEDSGVYFCASSQEWGFTYEQYFGPGTRLTVT.

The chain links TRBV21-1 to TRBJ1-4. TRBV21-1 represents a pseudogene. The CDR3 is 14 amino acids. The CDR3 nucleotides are TGTGCCAGCAGACCCGAGGGCAGGGACGAAAAACTGTTTTTT. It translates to CASRPEGRDEKLFF.

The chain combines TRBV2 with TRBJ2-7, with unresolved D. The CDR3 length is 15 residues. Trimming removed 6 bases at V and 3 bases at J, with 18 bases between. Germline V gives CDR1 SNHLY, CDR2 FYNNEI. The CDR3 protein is CASSGVPPGHYEQYF. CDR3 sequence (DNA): TGTGCCAGCAGCGGTGTCCCCCCGGGTCACTACGAGCAGTACTTC.

The CDR3 nucleotides are TGTGCCAGCAGCCCTTGGACAGGCAGACACTCATCCGGCTACACCTTC. Its protein is CASSPWTGRHSSGYTF. The J gene is TRBJ1-2, the V gene TRBV9, with 7 nucleotides matching TRBD1. The V segment lost 4 bases and the J segment 8 bases; nucleotides outside the gene matches: 17. CDR3 size: 16 residues. CDR1 and CDR2 from the germline V gene are SGDLS and YYNGEE.

In DNA, the CDR3 is TGTGCCATCAGTGATCCCCGGTTGGCCGGGGAGCTGTTTTTT. This encodes CAISDPRLAGELFF. This chain links TRBV10-3 with TRBJ2-2; D gene ambiguous. The CDR3 is 14 residues long. Deletions cut 3 bases from V and 6 bases from J, with 11 bases between. Germline V gene sequence: CDR1 ENHRY, CDR2 SYGVKD.

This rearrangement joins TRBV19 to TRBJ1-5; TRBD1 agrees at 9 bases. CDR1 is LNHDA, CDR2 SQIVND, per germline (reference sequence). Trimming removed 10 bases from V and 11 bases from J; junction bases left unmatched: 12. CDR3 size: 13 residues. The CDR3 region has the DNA TGTGCCACTAGGGACAGGGCCGTTTTTGCCCAGCATTTT. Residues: CATRDRAVFAQHF.

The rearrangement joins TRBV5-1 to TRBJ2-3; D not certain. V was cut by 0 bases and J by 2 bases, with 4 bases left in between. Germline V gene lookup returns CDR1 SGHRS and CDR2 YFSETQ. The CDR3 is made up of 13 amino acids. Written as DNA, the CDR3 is TGCGCCAGCAGCTTGGGAGACACAGATACGCAGTATTTT. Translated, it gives CASSLGDTDTQYF.

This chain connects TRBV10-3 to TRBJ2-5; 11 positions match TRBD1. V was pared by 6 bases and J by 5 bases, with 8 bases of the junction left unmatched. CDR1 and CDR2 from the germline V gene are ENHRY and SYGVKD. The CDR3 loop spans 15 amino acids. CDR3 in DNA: TGTGCCATCAGGGAGAGGACAGGGGGCGGGGAGACCCAGTACTTC. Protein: CAIRERTGGGETQYF.

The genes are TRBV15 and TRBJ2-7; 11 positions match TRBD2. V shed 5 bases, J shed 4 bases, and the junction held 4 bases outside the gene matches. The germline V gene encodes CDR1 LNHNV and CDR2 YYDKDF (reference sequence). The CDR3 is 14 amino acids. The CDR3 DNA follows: TGTGCCACCAGCCCGGGACTAGCGGAATACGAGCAGTACTTC. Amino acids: CATSPGLAEYEQYF. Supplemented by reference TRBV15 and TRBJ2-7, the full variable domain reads DAMVIQNPRYQVTQFGKPVTLSCSQTLNHNVMYWYQQKSSQAPKLLFHYYDKDFNNEADTPDNFQSRRPNTSFCFLDIRSPGLGDTAMYLCATSPGLAEYEQYFGPGTRLTVT.

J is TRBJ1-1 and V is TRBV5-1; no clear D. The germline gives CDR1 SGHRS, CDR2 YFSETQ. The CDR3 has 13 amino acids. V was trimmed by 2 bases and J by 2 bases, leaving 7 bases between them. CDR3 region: CASSLGSNTEAFF. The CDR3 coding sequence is TGCGCCAGCAGCTTAGGATCTAACACTGAAGCTTTCTTT.

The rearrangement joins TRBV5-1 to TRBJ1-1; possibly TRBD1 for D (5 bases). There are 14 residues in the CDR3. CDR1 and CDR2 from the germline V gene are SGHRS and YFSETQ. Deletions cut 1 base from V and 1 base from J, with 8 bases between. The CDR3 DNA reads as TGCGCCAGCAGCTTGAATGGGGGGAACACTGAAGCTTTCTTT. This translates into CASSLNGGNTEAFF.

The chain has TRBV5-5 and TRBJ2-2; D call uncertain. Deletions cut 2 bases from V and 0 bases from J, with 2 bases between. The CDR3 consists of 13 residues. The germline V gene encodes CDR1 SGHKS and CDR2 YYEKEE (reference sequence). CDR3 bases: TGTGCCAGCAGCTTACCGAACACCGGGGAGCTGTTTTTT. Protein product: CASSLPNTGELFF.

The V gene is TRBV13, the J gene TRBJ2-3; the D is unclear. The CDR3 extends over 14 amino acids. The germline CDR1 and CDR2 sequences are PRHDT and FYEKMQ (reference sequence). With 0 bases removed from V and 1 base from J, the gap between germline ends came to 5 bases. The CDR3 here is CASSLGYGTDTQYF. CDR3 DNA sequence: TGTGCCAGCAGCTTAGGGTACGGCACAGATACGCAGTATTTT.

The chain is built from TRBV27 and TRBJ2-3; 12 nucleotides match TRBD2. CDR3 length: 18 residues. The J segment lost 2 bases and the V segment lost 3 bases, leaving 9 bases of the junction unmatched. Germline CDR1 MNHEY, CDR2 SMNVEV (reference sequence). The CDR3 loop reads CASSLGHTSGRYTDTQYF. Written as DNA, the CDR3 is TGTGCCAGCAGTTTGGGGCATACTAGCGGGAGGTACACAGATACGCAGTATTTT.

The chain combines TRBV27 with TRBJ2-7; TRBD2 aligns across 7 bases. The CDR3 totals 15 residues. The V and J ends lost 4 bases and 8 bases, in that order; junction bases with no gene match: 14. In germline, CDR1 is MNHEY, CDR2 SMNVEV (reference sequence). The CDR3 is CASSSAGEERHKQYF. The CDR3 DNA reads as TGTGCCAGCAGTTCCGCGGGAGAGGAAAGGCACAAGCAGTACTTC.

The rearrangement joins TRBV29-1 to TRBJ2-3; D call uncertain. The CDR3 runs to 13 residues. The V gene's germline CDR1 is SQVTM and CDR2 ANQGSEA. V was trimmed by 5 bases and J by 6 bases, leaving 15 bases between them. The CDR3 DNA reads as TGCAGCGTTCGCCGTCGACTGATCGATACGCAGTATTTT. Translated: CSVRRRLIDTQYF.

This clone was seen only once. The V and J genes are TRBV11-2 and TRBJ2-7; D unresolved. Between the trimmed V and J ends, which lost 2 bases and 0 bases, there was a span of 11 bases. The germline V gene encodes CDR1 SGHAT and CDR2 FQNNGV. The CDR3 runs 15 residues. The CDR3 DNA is TGTGCCAGCAGCTTAACGCAGATCCCCTCCTACGAGCAGTACTTC. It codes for CASSLTQIPSYEQYF.

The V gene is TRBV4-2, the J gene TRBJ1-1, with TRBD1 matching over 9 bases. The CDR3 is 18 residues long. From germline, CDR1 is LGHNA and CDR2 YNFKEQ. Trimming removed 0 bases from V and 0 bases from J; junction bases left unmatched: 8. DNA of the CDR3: TGTGCCAGCAGCCAAGATGGGACAGGGAGGGGGATGAACACTGAAGCTTTCTTT. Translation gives CASSQDGTGRGMNTEAFF.

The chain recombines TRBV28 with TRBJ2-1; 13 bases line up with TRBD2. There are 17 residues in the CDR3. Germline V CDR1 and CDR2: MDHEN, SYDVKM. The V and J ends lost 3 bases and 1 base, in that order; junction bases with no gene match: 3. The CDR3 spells CASSFRLAGGSYNEQFF. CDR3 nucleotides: TGTGCCAGCAGTTTCCGACTAGCGGGAGGTTCCTACAATGAGCAGTTCTTC.

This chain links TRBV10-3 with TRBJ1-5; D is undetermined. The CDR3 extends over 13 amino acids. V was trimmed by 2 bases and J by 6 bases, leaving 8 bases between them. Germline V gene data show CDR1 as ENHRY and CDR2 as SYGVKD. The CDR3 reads CAISEGEFQPQHF. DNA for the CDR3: TGTGCCATCAGTGAGGGTGAGTTTCAGCCCCAGCATTTT.

CDR3 in amino acids: CASSQDTAGAEYEQYF. CDR3 nucleotide sequence: TGCGCCAGCAGCCAAGATACGGCGGGAGCGGAGTACGAGCAGTACTTC. J is TRBJ2-7 and V is TRBV4-1; TRBD2 aligns across 7 bases. There are 16 residues in the CDR3. V trimming: 0 bases; J trimming: 4 bases; junction bases outside the gene matches: 9. Germline loops: CDR1 MGHRA, CDR2 YSYEKL.

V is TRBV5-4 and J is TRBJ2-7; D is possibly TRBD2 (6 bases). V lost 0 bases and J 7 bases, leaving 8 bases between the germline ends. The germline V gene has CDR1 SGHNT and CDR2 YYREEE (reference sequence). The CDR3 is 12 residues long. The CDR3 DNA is TGTGCCAGCAGCTTGGTCGGGAGTGAGCAGTACTTC. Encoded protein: CASSLVGSEQYF. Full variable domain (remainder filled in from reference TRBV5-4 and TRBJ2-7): ETGVTQSPTHLIKTRGQQVTLRCSSQSGHNTVSWYQQALGQGPQFIFQYYREEENGRGNFPPRFSGLQFPNYSSELNVNALELDDSALYLCASSLVGSEQYFGPGTRLTVT.

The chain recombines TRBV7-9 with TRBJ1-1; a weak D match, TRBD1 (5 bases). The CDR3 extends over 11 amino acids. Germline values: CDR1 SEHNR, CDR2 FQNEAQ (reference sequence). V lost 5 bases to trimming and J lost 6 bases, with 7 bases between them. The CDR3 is CASSQGPEAFF. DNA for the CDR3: TGTGCCAGCAGCCAGGGCCCTGAAGCTTTCTTT.

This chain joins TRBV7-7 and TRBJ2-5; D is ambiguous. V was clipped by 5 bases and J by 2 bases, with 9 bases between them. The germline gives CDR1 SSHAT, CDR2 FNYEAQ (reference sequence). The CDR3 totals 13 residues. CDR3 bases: TGTGCCAGCAGCCGCTCTAGACAAGAGACCCAGTACTTC. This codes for CASSRSRQETQYF.

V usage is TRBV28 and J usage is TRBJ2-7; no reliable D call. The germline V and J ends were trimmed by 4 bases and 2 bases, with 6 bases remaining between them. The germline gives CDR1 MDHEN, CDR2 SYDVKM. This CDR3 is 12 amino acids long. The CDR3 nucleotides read TGTGCCAGCAGTTCCCAGCCCTACGAGCAGTACTTC. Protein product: CASSSQPYEQYF.